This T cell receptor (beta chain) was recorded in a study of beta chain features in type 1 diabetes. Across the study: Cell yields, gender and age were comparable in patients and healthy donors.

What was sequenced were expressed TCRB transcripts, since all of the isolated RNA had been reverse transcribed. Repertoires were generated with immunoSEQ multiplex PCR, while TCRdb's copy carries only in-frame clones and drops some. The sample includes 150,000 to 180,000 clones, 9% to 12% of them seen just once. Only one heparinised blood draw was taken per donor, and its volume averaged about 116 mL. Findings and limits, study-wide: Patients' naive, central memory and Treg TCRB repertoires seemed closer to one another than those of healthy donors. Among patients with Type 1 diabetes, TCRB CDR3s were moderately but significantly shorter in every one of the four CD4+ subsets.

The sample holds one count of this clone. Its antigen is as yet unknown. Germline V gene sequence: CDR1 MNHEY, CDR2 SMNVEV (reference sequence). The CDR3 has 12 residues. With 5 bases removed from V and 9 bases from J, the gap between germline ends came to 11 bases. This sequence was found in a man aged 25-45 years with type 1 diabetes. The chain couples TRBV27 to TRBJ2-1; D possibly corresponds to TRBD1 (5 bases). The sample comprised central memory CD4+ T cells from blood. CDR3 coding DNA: TGTGCCAGCAGTATAAAAGGGGCTGAGCAGTTCTTC. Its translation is CASSIKGAEQFF.